This T cell receptor beta chain comes out of a study of post-analysis software for immune sequencing data. The study, taken as a whole, reports: There were five TRBV segments more frequent in patients than controls, and TRBV5-6, TRBV5-1 and TRBV20-1 were among them.

Germline V gene data show CDR1 as MRHNA and CDR2 as SNTAGT. There are 15 residues in the CDR3. Trimming took 3 bases from V and 6 from J; bases not matched to a gene: 4. cDNA libraries for TCR beta contained unique molecular identifiers. A single record per CDR3 protein comes from TCRdb applying MiXCR to the PCR reads. The data contain 250,000 to 300,000 distinct CDR3 sequences, 30% to 45% of them singletons. This clonotype was counted ten times or more. Antigen unknown. The clonotype comes from a girl between 5 and 17 years old with multiple sclerosis. The specimen was blood. This chain joins TRBV6-4 and TRBJ2-3; TRBD2 matches 12 bases. The DNA for the CDR3 is TGTGCCAGCAGTGAGCGGACTAGCGGGGTCGATACGCAGTATTTT. Its translation: CASSERTSGVDTQYF.